The 17 T cell receptor beta chains presented below share a single source sample, sequenced in a study of blood T cells in healthy people across ages. Together with a sample-barcoded 5' primer, a J-beta primer mix was included in a second PCR lasting about 6 to 11 cycles. TCRdb independently ran MiXCR on the 5' RACE reads; one entry per CDR3 protein. The sample holds 980,000 or so distinct CDR3 sequences, under 50% seen once. The sample taken for sequencing was blood. These receptors were taken from a man younger than 45 in good health.

The rearrangement links TRBV27 to TRBJ2-1; D might be TRBD2 (5 bases). The CDR3 sequence is 15 residues long. Trimming took off 7 bases at V and 4 bases at J, with 17 bases between the two ends. CDR1 is MNHEY, CDR2 SMNVEV, per germline (reference sequence). CDR3: CASTRGAPGYNEQFF. In nucleotides, the CDR3 is TGTGCCAGCACGCGTGGCGCCCCGGGGTACAATGAGCAGTTCTTC.

This clonotype has only a few counts. J is TRBJ2-3 and V is TRBV5-1; D is possibly TRBD1 (5 bases). Germline CDR1 is SGHRS and CDR2 is YFSETQ. The CDR3 has 11 residues. With 7 bases removed from V and 14 bases from J, the gap between germline ends came to 17 bases. The CDR3 bases are TGCGCCAGCGGACAAGGGCTCGATCGGTATTTT. The encoded protein is CASGQGLDRYF. Full variable domain (rest looked up from reference TRBV5-1 and TRBJ2-3): KAGVTQTPRYLIKTRGQQVTLSCSPISGHRSVSWYQQTPGQGLQFLFEYFSETQRNKGNFPGRFSGRQFSNSRSEMNVSTLELGDSALYLCASGQGLDRYFGPGTRLTVL.

The chain joins TRBV12-3 or TRBV12-4 to TRBJ2-1; D not certain. The V gene lost 5 bases and the J gene lost 0 bases, with 14 bases spanning the gap. The CDR3 consists of 16 residues. CDR3 protein: CASSLLSDHSYNEQFF. The CDR3 region has the DNA TGTGCCAGCAGTCTCCTCTCAGACCACTCCTACAATGAGCAGTTCTTC.

The rearrangement joins TRBV10-1 to TRBJ2-7, with 14 bases matching TRBD2. CDR1 and CDR2 from the germline V gene are WNHNN and SYGVQD (reference sequence). V lost 7 bases to trimming and J lost 3 bases; unmatched junction nucleotides: 11. This CDR3 is 17 amino acids long. Here the CDR3 DNA reads TGCGCCAGCACTCGGACTAGCGGGGGGCAGATTAACTACGAGCAGTACTTC. Protein: CASTRTSGGQINYEQYF.

A remark on this clonotype: At one boundary the junction diverges from the germline segment, which might be a read error. The chain carries TRBV14 and TRBJ1-4; D not resolved. The germline V gene encodes CDR1 SGHDN and CDR2 FVKESK. The CDR3 sequence is 14 residues long. CDR3 nucleotides: TGTACCAGCAGCCAAGATCGACGAGAGGAAGAACTGTTTTTT. Translation gives CTSSQDRREEELFF.

The chain combines TRBV4-1 with TRBJ1-1, with D possibly being TRBD1 (6 bases). V was cut by 3 bases and J by 6 bases, with 11 bases left in between. Germline V gene lookup returns CDR1 MGHRA and CDR2 YSYEKL. The CDR3 loop spans 13 amino acids. The CDR3 DNA follows: TGCGCCAGCAGCCAGGAGAGGACAGCTGAAGCTTTCTTT. Amino acid sequence: CASSQERTAEAFF.

CDR3 in amino acids: CASSEEGRFSYNEQFF. In nucleotides, the CDR3 is TGTGCCAGCAGTGAAGAGGGCAGGTTCTCCTACAATGAGCAGTTCTTC. V is TRBV2 and J is TRBJ2-1; D unresolved. This CDR3 has 16 residues. Trimming took off 1 base at V and 0 bases at J, with 10 bases between the two ends. The germline gives CDR1 SNHLY, CDR2 FYNNEI.

This clonotype appeared a few times. The chain has TRBV29-1 and TRBJ2-5; tentative D call: TRBD1 (6 bases). The J call may be incorrect, as the DNA end agrees better with TRBJ2-7. The CDR3 length is 13 residues. Germline V gene lookup returns CDR1 SQVTM and CDR2 ANQGSEA. CDR3 residues: CSVETDRLHEQYF. The DNA for the CDR3 is TGCAGCGTTGAAACTGACAGGTTGCACGAGCAGTACTTC.

The J gene is TRBJ1-5, the V gene TRBV7-8; D gene uncertain. Trimming removed 4 bases from V and 0 bases from J, with 22 bases in between. CDR3 length: 19 amino acids. Germline V CDR1 and CDR2: SGHVS, FQNEAQ. CDR3 bases: TGTGCCAGCAGCTCCATCGGGAAGGGTGGGGAAAGTAGCAATCAGCCCCAGCATTTT. It codes for CASSSIGKGGESSNQPQHF.

The chain links TRBV27 to TRBJ1-1, with D unclear. Trimming stripped 3 bases from V and 3 bases from J, with 8 bases between. The CDR3 length is 13 residues. CDR1 MNHEY and CDR2 SMNVEV come from the germline V gene (reference sequence). In nucleotides, the CDR3 is TGTGCCAGCAGTTTTCAGGATGACACTGAAGCTTTCTTT. It specifies CASSFQDDTEAFF.

Written as DNA, the CDR3 is TGTGCCAGCAGTGACGGGACACCCTCTTACAATGAGCAGTTCTTC. Protein product: CASSDGTPSYNEQFF. J is TRBJ2-1 and V is TRBV6-1; D possibly corresponds to TRBD1 (6 bases). Germline V CDR1 and CDR2: MNHNS, SASEGT. The CDR3 contains 15 residues. Trimming stripped 3 bases from V and 4 bases from J, with 13 bases between.

This clonotype was seen a handful of times. The chain carries TRBV27 and TRBJ1-4; D unresolved. V lost 5 bases and J lost 9, with 16 bases in between. This CDR3 contains 14 residues. Germline V CDR1 and CDR2: MNHEY, SMNVEV (reference sequence). The CDR3 protein is CASSPLTEIQKLFF. Written as DNA, the CDR3 is TGTGCCAGCAGTCCCCTCACCGAAATCCAAAAACTGTTTTTT.

This clonotype was counted once. The chain couples TRBV11-2 to TRBJ2-1; 12 bases agree with TRBD2. Germline-derived CDR1 and CDR2 are SGHAT and FQNNGV. The CDR3 runs 15 residues. V shed 5 bases, J shed 7 bases, and the junction held 6 bases outside the gene matches. The CDR3 coding sequence is TGTGCCAGCAGCCCGATGACTAGCGGGGGAAATGAGCAGTTCTTC. The encoded protein is CASSPMTSGGNEQFF. Full variable domain (rest looked up from reference TRBV11-2 and TRBJ2-1): EAGVAQSPRYKIIEKRQSVAFWCNPISGHATLYWYQQILGQGPKLLIQFQNNGVVDDSQLPKDRFSAERLKGVDSTLKIQPAKLEDSAVYLCASSPMTSGGNEQFFGPGTRLTVL.

This clonotype was seen a few times. The chain couples TRBV3-1 to TRBJ1-1; D is possibly TRBD1 (5 bases). Looked up from germline, CDR1 is LGHDT and CDR2 is YNNKEL (reference sequence). Trimming took 2 bases from V and 1 from J, leaving 8 bases between them. There are 14 residues in the CDR3. CDR3 sequence reads: CASSQYQGNTEAFF. The CDR3, as DNA: TGTGCCAGCAGCCAATATCAGGGGAACACTGAAGCTTTCTTT. Full variable domain (rest looked up from reference TRBV3-1 and TRBJ1-1): DTAVSQTPKYLVTQMGNDKSIKCEQNLGHDTMYWYKQDSKKFLKIMFSYNNKELIINETVPNRFSPKSPDKAHLNLHINSLELGDSAVYFCASSQYQGNTEAFFGQGTRLTVV.

The V and J genes are TRBV29-1 and TRBJ2-6; D remains ambiguous. Germline V gives CDR1 SQVTM, CDR2 ANQGSEA. Trimming left V 7 bases short and J 0 bases short, with 10 bases between. The CDR3 is made up of 14 amino acids. The CDR3 nucleotides read TGCAGCGCTGACGTGAGCTCTGGGGCCAACGTCCTGACTTTC. Protein sequence: CSADVSSGANVLTF.

This clonotype occurred once. The rearrangement links TRBV15 to TRBJ1-5; the D is unclear. The CDR3 contains 15 residues. Germline V gene lookup returns CDR1 LNHNV and CDR2 YYDKDF (reference sequence). The V gene lost 3 bases and the J gene lost 0 bases, with 9 bases spanning the gap. The CDR3 reads CATSSGRISNQPQHF. CDR3 bases: TGTGCCACCAGCAGTGGACGGATTAGCAATCAGCCCCAGCATTTT.

The chain joins TRBV11-2 to TRBJ2-3; 8 bases match TRBD1. The CDR3 covers 15 residues. The V and J ends lost 5 bases and 2 bases, in that order; junction bases with no gene match: 6. Looked up from germline, CDR1 is SGHAT and CDR2 is FQNNGV. CDR3 nucleotides: TGTGCCAGCAGCGTTCAGGGGGCTTTCACAGATACGCAGTATTTT. This translates into CASSVQGAFTDTQYF.